This TCR beta chain was obtained from a study of T cells in Graves' hyperthyroidism and ophthalmopathy. Whole-study results and caveats: Blood held most thyroid clonotypes expanded above 0.001 frequency.

The CDR3 regions of TCR beta were amplified from RNA transcripts. Researchers ran a first-round RT-PCR on the TCR CDR3 using the HTBI primer set. TCRdb independently ran MiXCR on the multiplex PCR reads; one entry per CDR3 protein. The sample holds more than 550,000 distinct CDR3 sequences, around 20% seen once. Uncontrolled infections, other autoimmune diseases, pregnancy or lactation led to exclusion of patients. The blood specimen was taken at initial hyperthyroidism diagnosis, before any ophthalmopathy symptoms. The PBMCs were taken from over 9.5 ml of fresh peripheral blood. Concerning this clonotype: The antigen is not known.

Trimming removed 5 bases from V and 0 bases from J, with 13 bases in between. CDR3 length equals 16 residues. Looked up from germline, CDR1 is SGHVS and CDR2 is FNYEAQ. Specimen: blood. The chain has TRBV7-6 and TRBJ1-4, with D uncertain. The sequence derives from a woman between 45 and 60 years old with Graves' hyperthyroidism that later progressed to Graves' ophthalmopathy. The CDR3 spells CASSPGNTATNEKLFF. The CDR3 DNA sequence: TGTGCCAGCAGCCCGGGGAATACCGCAACTAATGAAAAACTGTTTTTT.